This TCR beta chain was observed in a study of shared clonotypes between healthy human individuals. Study-level findings and limits: Tissues were not sampled, only blood, and their repertoires likely differ. Some clonotypes were shared by all four sorted-subset donors, while others were not shared. The non-shared ones had lower generation probabilities than the shared ones.

Germline V gives CDR1 SQVTM, CDR2 ANQGSEA. The CDR3 sequence is 9 residues long. Trimming took 7 bases from V and 8 from J, leaving 8 bases between them. Assay used: immunoSEQ multiplex PCR; TCRdb lists only in-frame clones, some missing. The repertoire holds roughly 1.4 million clones, with just under 99% as singletons. Division of CD4+ cells produced a CD45RA+ naive subset and a CD45RA-negative memory subset. To note about this clone: The antigen remains undetermined.

The source of this sequence is a man aged 30-40 years in good health. The V and J genes are TRBV29-1 and TRBJ1-1, with D possibly being TRBD1 (5 bases). Sequencing used naive CD4+ T cells sorted from blood. Subset denoted: CD45RA+ positively selected. CDR3 sequence: CSGGKEAFF. CDR3 DNA sequence: TGCAGCGGGGGGAAGGAAGCTTTCTTT.